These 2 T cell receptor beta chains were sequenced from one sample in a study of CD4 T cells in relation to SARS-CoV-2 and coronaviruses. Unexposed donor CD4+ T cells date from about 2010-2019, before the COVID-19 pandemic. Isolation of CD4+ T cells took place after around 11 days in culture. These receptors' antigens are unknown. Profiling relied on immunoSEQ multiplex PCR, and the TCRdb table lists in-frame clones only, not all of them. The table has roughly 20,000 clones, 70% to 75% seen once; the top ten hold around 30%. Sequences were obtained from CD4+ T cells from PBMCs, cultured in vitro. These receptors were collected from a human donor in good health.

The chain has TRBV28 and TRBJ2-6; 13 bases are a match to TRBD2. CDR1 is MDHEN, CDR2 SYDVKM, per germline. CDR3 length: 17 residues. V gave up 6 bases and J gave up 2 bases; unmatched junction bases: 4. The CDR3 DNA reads TGTGCCAGCAGCACACTAGCGGGAGGGACTGGGGCCAACGTCCTGACTTTC. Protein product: CASSTLAGGTGANVLTF.

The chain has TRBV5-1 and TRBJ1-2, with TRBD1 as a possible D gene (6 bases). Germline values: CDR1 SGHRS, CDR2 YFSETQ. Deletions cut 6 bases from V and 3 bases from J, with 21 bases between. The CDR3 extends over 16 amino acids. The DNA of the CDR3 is TGCGCCAGCAACCCCGGGTCGGTAGGGGGGGACTATGGCTACACCTTC. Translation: CASNPGSVGGDYGYTF.